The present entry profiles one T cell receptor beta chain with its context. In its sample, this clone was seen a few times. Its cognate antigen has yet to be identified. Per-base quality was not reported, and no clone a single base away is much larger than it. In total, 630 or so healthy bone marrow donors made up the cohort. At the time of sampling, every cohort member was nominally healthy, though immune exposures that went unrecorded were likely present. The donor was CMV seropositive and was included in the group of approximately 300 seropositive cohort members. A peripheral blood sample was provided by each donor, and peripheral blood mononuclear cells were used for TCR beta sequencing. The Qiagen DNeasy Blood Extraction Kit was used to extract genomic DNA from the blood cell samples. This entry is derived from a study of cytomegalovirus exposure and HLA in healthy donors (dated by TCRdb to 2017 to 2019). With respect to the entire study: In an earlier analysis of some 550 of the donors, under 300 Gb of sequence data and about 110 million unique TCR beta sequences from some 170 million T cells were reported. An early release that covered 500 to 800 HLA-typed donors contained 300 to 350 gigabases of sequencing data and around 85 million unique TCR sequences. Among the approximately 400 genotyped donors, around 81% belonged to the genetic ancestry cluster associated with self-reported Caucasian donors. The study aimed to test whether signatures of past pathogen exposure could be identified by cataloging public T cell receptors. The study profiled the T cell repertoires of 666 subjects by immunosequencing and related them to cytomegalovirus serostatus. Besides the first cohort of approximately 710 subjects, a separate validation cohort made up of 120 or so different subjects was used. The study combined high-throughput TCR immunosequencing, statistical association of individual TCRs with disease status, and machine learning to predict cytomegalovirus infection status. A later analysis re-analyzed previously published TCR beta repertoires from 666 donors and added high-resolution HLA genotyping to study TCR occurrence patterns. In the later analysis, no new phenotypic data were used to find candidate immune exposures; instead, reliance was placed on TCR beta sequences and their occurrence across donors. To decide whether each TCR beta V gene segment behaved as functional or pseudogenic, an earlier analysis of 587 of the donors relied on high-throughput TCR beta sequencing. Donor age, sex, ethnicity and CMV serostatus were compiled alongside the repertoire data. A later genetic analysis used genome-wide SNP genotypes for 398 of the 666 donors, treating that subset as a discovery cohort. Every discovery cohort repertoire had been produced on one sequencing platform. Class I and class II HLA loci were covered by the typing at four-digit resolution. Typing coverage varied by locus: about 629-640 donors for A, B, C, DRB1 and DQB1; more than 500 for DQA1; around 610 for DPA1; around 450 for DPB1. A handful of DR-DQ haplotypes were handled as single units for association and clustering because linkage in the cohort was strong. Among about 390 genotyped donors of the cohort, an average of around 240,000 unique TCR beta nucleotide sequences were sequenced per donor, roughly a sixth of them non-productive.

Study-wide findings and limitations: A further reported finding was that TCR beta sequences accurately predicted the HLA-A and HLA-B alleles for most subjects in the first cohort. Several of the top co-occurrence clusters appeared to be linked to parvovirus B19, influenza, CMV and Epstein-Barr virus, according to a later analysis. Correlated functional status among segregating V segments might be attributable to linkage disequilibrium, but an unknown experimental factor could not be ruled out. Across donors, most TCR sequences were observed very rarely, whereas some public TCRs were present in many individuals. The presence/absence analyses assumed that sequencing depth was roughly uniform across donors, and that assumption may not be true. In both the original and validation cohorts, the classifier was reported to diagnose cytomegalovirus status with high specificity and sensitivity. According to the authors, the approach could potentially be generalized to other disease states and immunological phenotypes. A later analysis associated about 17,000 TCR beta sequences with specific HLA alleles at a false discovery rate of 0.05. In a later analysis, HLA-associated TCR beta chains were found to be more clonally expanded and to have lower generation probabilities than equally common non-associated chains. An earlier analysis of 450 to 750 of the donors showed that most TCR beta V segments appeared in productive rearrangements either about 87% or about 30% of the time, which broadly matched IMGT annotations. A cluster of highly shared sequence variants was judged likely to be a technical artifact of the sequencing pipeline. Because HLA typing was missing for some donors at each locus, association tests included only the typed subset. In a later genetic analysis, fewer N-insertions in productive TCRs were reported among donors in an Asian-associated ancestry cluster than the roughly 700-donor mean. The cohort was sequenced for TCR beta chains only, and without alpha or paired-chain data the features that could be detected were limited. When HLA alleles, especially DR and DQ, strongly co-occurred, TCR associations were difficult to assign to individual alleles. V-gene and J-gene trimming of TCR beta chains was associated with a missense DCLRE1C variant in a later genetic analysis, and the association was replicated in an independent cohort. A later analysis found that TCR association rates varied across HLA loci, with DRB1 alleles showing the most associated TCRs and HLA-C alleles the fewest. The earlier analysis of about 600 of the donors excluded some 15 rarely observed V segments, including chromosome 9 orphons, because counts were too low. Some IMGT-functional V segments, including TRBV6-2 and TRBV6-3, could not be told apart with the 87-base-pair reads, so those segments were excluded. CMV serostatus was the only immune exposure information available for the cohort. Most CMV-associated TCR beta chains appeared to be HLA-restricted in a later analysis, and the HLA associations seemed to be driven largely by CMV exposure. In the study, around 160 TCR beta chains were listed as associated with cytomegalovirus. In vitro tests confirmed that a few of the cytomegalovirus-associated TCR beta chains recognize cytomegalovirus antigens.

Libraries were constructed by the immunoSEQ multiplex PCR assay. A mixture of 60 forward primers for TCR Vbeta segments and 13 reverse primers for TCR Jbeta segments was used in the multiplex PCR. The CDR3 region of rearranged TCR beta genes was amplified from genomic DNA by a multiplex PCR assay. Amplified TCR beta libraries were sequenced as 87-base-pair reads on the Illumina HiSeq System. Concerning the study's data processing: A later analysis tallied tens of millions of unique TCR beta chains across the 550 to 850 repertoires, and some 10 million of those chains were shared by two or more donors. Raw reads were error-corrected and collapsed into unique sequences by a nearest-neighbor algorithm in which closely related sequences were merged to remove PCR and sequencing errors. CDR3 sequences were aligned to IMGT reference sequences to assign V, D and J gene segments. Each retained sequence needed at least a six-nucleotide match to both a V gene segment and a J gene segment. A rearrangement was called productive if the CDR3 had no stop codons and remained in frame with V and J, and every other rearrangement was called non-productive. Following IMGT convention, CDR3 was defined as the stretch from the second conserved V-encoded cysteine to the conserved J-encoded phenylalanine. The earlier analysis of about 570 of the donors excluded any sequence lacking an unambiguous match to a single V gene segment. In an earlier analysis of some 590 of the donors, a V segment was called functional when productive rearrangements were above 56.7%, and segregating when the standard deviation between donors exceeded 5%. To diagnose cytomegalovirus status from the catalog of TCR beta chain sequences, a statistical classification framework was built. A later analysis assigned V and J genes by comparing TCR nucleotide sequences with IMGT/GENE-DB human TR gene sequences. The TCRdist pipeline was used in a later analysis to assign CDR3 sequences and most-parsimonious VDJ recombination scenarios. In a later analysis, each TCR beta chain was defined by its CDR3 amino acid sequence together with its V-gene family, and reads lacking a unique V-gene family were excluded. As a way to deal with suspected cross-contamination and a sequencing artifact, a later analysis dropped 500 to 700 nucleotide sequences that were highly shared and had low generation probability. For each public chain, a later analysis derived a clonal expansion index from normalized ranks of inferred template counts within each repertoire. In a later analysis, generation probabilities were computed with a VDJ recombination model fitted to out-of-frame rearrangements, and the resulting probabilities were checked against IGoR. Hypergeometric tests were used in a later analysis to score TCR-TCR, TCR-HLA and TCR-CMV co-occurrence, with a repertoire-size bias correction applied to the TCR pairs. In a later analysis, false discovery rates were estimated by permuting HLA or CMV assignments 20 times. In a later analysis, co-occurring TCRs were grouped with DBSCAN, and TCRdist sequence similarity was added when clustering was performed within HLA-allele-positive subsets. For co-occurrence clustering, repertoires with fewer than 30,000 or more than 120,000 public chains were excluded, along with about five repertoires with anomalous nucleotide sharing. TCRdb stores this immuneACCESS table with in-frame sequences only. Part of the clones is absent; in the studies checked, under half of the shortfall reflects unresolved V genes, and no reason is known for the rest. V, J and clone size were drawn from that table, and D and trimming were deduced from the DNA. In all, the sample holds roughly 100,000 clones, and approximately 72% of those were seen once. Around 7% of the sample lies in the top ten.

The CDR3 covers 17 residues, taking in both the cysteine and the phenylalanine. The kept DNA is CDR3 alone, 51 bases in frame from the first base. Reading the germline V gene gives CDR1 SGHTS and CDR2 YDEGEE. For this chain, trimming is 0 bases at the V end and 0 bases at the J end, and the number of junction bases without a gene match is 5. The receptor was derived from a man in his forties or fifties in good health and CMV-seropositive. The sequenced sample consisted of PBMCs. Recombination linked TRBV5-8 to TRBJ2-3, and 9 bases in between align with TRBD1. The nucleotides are TGTGCCAGCAGCTTGGCGGGACAGGGATCTAGCACAGATACGCAGTATTTT. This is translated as CASSLAGQGSSTDTQYF.